This T cell receptor (beta chain) stems from a study of Ad26.COV2.S vaccination and SARS-CoV-2 variants. Germline-derived CDR1 and CDR2 are SGHAT and FQDESV (reference sequence). Trimming took off 5 bases at V and 6 bases at J, with 11 bases between the two ends. CDR3 size: 13 residues. Noted treatment: 15 to 20 received Ad26.COV2.S at low or high dose, single or two shots; about 5 received placebo; per-sample allocation not given. Repertoires come from day 63 after the first vaccine or placebo injection. Method: immunoSEQ multiplex PCR; TCRdb's copy keeps in-frame clones and lacks some. This table holds just under 250,000 clones, roughly 90% found once.

The gene calls are TRBV11-1 and TRBJ1-5; maybe TRBD1 (6 bases). The sample consisted of peripheral blood, taken in a trial of Ad26.COV2.S vaccine versus placebo. The clonotype was recovered from a person aged 18-60 years who received the Ad26.COV2.S COVID-19 vaccine or a placebo. DNA for the CDR3: TGTGCCAGCAGCGTGGACAGAGGTCAGCCCCAGCATTTT. Its translation: CASSVDRGQPQHF.